This record concerns one T cell receptor beta chain sequence. Its antigen has not been determined. The record has no base qualities; no much larger clone is one base away. The donors were healthy, HIV-negative adults with no recently reported acute infections or vaccinations. Every donor was a Caucasian adult residing in Nashville, Tennessee, USA. CD4+ T cells were enriched by magnetic negative selection, after which naive cells were positively selected on CD45RA and the negative fraction was taken as the memory subset. After blood collection by leukapheresis, PBMCs were isolated using Ficoll-Histopaque density gradient centrifugation and then cryopreserved in the vapor phase of liquid nitrogen. Analytical flow cytometry was used to check the purity and quantity of each magnetically sorted T cell population. Each sorted fraction had its genomic DNA isolated and then quantified by UV absorbance on a Nanodrop 2000c.

The CDR3 measures 18 amino acids from cysteine to phenylalanine. Solely the CDR3 DNA is kept, with 54 bases framed from the first base. V was cut back by 0 bases and J by 2 bases, leaving a gap of 19 bases between them. CDR1 and CDR2 are read off the germline V gene (reference sequence) as MNHEY and SMNVEV. Using the deep immunoSEQ assay, multiplex PCR amplified TCR CDR3 regions from genomic DNA. Extracted genomic DNA from each cell subset was distributed evenly across all wells of several immunoSEQ 96-well plates, and each plate was treated as a replicate. For sorted subsets, approximately 190 ng genomic DNA, equal to about 30,000 T cell genomes, was loaded into each replicate PCR. Purified libraries were quantified with a Qubit 3.0 fluorometer, sized on a Bioanalyzer 2100, and re-quantified with the KAPA Library Quantification kit. A separate single-read 150-cycle Illumina NextSeq 550 flow cell was used to sequence each immunoSEQ 96-well plate. As for the original processing: Because the immunoSEQ output included only junctional sequences and no quality scores, the filtering could not be the same as the filtering used for full-length reads. To assign V/J genes and CDR3, sequences were annotated against IMGT germline references using PyIR, a Python wrapper for IgBLAST v1.9. Reads were filtered out if the reads had weak V/J assignments (E-value above 1e-6), no CDR3, stop codons, out-of-frame junctions, or ambiguous translated residues. A V3J clonotype was defined by an identical inferred V gene, J gene, and CDR3 amino acid sequence. To compute the percentage overlap between repertoires, the number of shared unique clonotypes was divided by the size of the smaller repertoire. Repertoire richness was assessed with RTK rarefaction, the Chao1 estimator, and Recon v2.1 estimates of unobserved clonotypes. Generation probabilities were computed with OLGA for all TCRbeta clonotypes obtained by the gDNA method from four donors. TCRdb holds this immuneACCESS table with in-frame rearrangements only. Some clones are missing; in checked studies, unresolved V genes explain under half, and the rest has no known cause. The V and J calls and the clone size are those of that table, but D and trimming were determined from the DNA. Recorded for this sample are some 240,000 clones; 50% to 75% of them occurred a single time. More than 9.5% of the sample belongs to the ten largest clones.

This specimen belongs to a study of shared clonotypes between healthy human individuals (dated by TCRdb to 2019 to 2021). Regarding the research as a whole: The cohort comprised two women and a few men aged 18 to 49 years. To increase sequencing depth and limit assay-specific biases, different laboratories used diverse techniques to prepare libraries and sequence TCR repertoires. Each donor's leukapheresis produced roughly between about 0.8 and 10 billion PBMCs. The study deeply sequenced blood TCR repertoires of five healthy adults to estimate repertoire size and the extent of clonotype sharing between individuals. For each donor, three plates each were used for CD4 naive and CD4 memory, two plates were used for CD8 naive, and one plate was used for CD8 memory. General conclusions and limits of the study: Because the study included a small number of donors, the genetic and exposure-history diversity represented was limited. About 5% of naive CD4, 3.5% of naive CD8, approximately 2.2% of memory CD4, and around 0.4% of memory CD8 clonotypes were shared across several donors. Even with the large sequencing depth, rarefaction of the sorted-subset datasets indicated that sequencing was incomplete. Sampling was restricted to blood, and TCR repertoires in tissues likely differ from the TCR repertoires found in blood. Based on pairwise subsampling, the degree of clonotype sharing among donors was expected to be affected by sequencing depth. Compared with non-shared clonotypes, clonotypes shared by all four sorted-subset donors had higher generation probabilities. Naive subsets generally had larger estimated clonotype richness than memory subsets.

The V gene is TRBV27 and the J gene is TRBJ2-5, with the D call perhaps TRBD1 or TRBD2, as 5 bases match in each case. This TCR came from a man aged 25 to 40 in good health. Input material: memory CD4+ T cells sorted from blood. According to the study, the label for this sample's cell subset or site signals: CD45RA-negative fraction. CDR3 protein: CASSLSGRPGTPQETQYF. In nucleotide form, the sequence is TGTGCCAGCAGTTTATCTGGACGCCCAGGGACGCCACAAGAGACCCAGTACTTC.